Listed below are T cell receptor beta chains from one sample, sequenced in a study of shared clonotypes between healthy human individuals. Profiled with immunoSEQ multiplex PCR; TCRdb holds only in-frame clones, not every one. Among millions of clones listed, about 94% were seen once. Sequencing was carried out using naive CD8+ T cells sorted from blood. These receptors were taken from a man between 18 and 29 years old in good health. Both conserved end residues are part of each CDR3. The order of the fields is clone size, V gene, D gene, J gene, CDR3 protein, CDR3 DNA. The D gene is left open where the match is weak. Some rows have no size entry. The others give once, few or many, or a class for an expanded clone.

>.|TRBV6-1|TRBD1|TRBJ2-7
CASRAGQGAYEQYF
TGTGCCAGCAGGGCGGGACAGGGGGCCTACGAGCAGTACTTC
>.|TRBV6-5|TRBD1|TRBJ2-7
CASNSRDRTYEQYF
TGTGCCAGCAACTCCCGGGACAGGACCTACGAGCAGTACTTC
>.|TRBV9|.|TRBJ1-2
CASSGEQANYGYTF
TGTGCCAGCAGCGGCGAACAAGCTAACTATGGCTACACCTTC
>once|TRBV7-9|TRBD1|TRBJ2-7
CASSSRGTYEQYF
TGTGCCAGCAGCTCCAGGGGGACCTACGAGCAGTACTTC
>.|TRBV9|.|TRBJ2-7
CASSVDGLSSYEQYF
TGTGCCAGCAGCGTAGACGGCCTTAGCTCCTACGAGCAGTACTTC
>.|TRBV19|TRBD1|TRBJ2-3
CASSIGGQGADTQYF
TGTGCCAGTAGTATAGGGGGACAGGGGGCAGATACGCAGTATTTT
>once|TRBV4-1|.|TRBJ2-1
CASSSRYNEQFF
TGCGCCAGCAGCTCTAGATACAATGAGCAGTTCTTC
>few|TRBV27|.|TRBJ2-1
CASSKGYNEQFF
TGTGCCAGCAGCAAGGGGTACAATGAGCAGTTCTTC
>.|TRBV29-1|.|TRBJ2-1
CSVSNRIHSYNEQFF
TGCAGCGTCTCTAACAGGATCCACTCCTACAATGAGCAGTTCTTC
>.|TRBV7-9|TRBD2|TRBJ2-3
CASSLDGLGGDTQYF
TGTGCCAGCAGCTTAGACGGACTAGGCGGAGATACGCAGTATTTT
>.|TRBV7-2|TRBD2|TRBJ2-7
CASSLAGGLAGVEQYF
TGTGCCAGCAGCTTAGCGGGGGGACTAGCGGGAGTCGAGCAGTACTTC
>.|TRBV10-1|.|TRBJ2-3
CASSESRGPRFDTQYF
TGCGCCAGCAGTGAGTCGCGGGGGCCGAGGTTCGATACGCAGTATTTT
>.|TRBV9|.|TRBJ2-1
CASSVDGIAEYNEQFF
TGTGCCAGCAGCGTAGATGGAATAGCGGAGTACAATGAGCAGTTCTTC
>.|TRBV28|.|TRBJ1-1
CASSPPAGGEGLNTEAFF
TGTGCCAGCAGCCCCCCGGCGGGGGGGGAGGGACTAAACACTGAAGCTTTCTTT
>once|TRBV28|TRBD2|TRBJ2-3
CASTHLAGDTDTQYF
TGTGCCAGCACCCATTTAGCGGGGGACACAGATACGCAGTATTTT
>.|TRBV10-3|.|TRBJ1-2
CAISEEGQSYGYTF
TGTGCCATCAGTGAAGAGGGACAATCCTATGGCTACACCTTC
>few|TRBV7-9|.|TRBJ1-6
CASSLEGSDINSPLHF
TGTGCCAGCAGCTTAGAGGGTAGTGACATAAACTCACCCCTCCACTTT
>.|TRBV4-3|.|TRBJ2-7
CASSQEGGSSYEQYF
TGCGCCAGCAGCCAAGAAGGGGGGAGCTCCTACGAGCAGTACTTC
>.|TRBV28|.|TRBJ2-7
CASSLHSPMDRVYEQYF
TGTGCCAGCAGTTTGCACAGCCCAATGGATAGGGTCTACGAGCAGTACTTC
>few|TRBV5-1|TRBD2|TRBJ2-3
CASSLVLAETTDTQYF
TGCGCCAGCAGCTTGGTGCTAGCGGAGACCACAGATACGCAGTATTTT
>.|TRBV25-1|.|TRBJ1-6
CASSEHWQDYNSPLHF
TGTGCCAGCAGTGAACACTGGCAGGACTATAATTCACCCCTCCACTTT
>.|TRBV29-1|TRBD2|TRBJ2-7
CSVDSGRSYEQYF
TGCAGCGTTGATAGCGGGAGGTCCTACGAGCAGTACTTC
>.|TRBV6-1|.|TRBJ1-6
CASSEDGGLNSPLHF
TGTGCCAGCAGTGAAGACGGGGGTCTTAATTCACCCCTCCACTTT
>.|TRBV7-9|TRBD1|TRBJ2-3
CASSVGQGSPTDTQYF
TGTGCCAGCAGCGTCGGACAGGGGAGCCCCACAGATACGCAGTATTTT
>.|TRBV4-1|.|TRBJ1-2
CASSQIGDRFYGYTF
TGCGCCAGCAGCCAGATTGGGGACCGATTCTATGGCTACACCTTC
>.|TRBV6-5|TRBD1|TRBJ2-1
CASSRTGGHNEQFF
TGTGCCAGCAGTCGGACAGGGGGCCACAATGAGCAGTTCTTC
>.|TRBV19|TRBD1|TRBJ2-7
CASSPWTGDHEQYF
TGTGCCAGTAGTCCGTGGACAGGGGACCACGAGCAGTACTTC
>.|TRBV5-1|.|TRBJ2-1
CASSHWGEASYNEQFF
TGCGCCAGCAGCCATTGGGGAGAAGCATCCTACAATGAGCAGTTCTTC
>.|TRBV5-4|.|TRBJ2-7
CASSEGIPYEQYF
TGTGCCAGCAGCGAAGGGATCCCGTACGAGCAGTACTTC
>.|TRBV6-6|.|TRBJ2-6
CASSYSGPGNVLTF
TGTGCCAGCAGTTACTCAGGCCCCGGCAACGTCCTGACTTTC
>.|TRBV7-7|TRBD2|TRBJ2-5
CASSLAGTSGTVQETQYF
TGTGCTAGCAGCTTAGCGGGGACTAGCGGGACGGTTCAAGAGACCCAGTACTTC
>.|TRBV20-1|.|TRBJ1-3
CSAASGNTIYF
TGCAGTGCTGCCTCTGGAAACACCATATATTTT
>.|TRBV7-9|TRBD2|TRBJ2-3
CASSFPVVVAGVSDTQYF
TGTGCCAGCAGCTTTCCCGTGGTGGTGGCGGGAGTTTCAGATACGCAGTATTTT
>.|TRBV5-1|TRBD1|TRBJ2-6
CASSSRDSLSGANVLTF
TGCGCCAGCAGCTCCCGGGACAGTCTCTCTGGGGCCAACGTCCTGACTTTC
>once|TRBV5-6|.|TRBJ2-2
CATSHSLTPNTGELFF
TGTGCCACCTCGCATTCCCTGACGCCGAACACCGGGGAGCTGTTTTTT
>.|TRBV7-6|.|TRBJ1-4
CASRGSGNEKLFF
TGTGCCAGCCGCGGATCCGGTAATGAAAAACTGTTTTTT
>.|TRBV14|.|TRBJ2-7
CASSQGPRGSYEQYF
TGTGCCAGCAGCCAAGGACCGAGGGGATCCTACGAGCAGTACTTC
>.|TRBV5-4|.|TRBJ2-5
CASSPRTDQETQYF
TGTGCCAGCAGCCCGCGGACAGACCAAGAGACCCAGTACTTC
>.|TRBV9|.|TRBJ2-7
CASSPPRTYEQYF
TGTGCCAGCAGCCCCCCCCGGACCTACGAGCAGTACTTC
>.|TRBV4-1|TRBD2|TRBJ2-7
CASSLLAGVYEQYF
TGCGCCAGCAGCCTCCTAGCGGGAGTTTACGAGCAGTACTTC